This TCR beta chain was retrieved from a study of blood T cell repertoires in COVID-19. Overall study context: Sources were T cells, B-cell-depleted T cells, or PBMCs; the material itself was cDNA or gDNA.

It was during active infection that Seattle patients were enrolled and then longitudinally followed. Trimming cost V 6 bases and J 4 bases; bases outside gene matches: 5. The CDR3 extends over 13 amino acids. Germline-derived CDR1 and CDR2 are SGHNT and YENEEA. Original data processing: Nucleated cell number was recorded as an estimate derived from reference gene primer amplification. Assay: immunoSEQ multiplex PCR; the TCRdb copy retains only in-frame clones and omits some. V and J calls and clone size are copied from that table; D and trimming were computed from the DNA. Of under 200,000 clones listed, just over 90% are singletons.

Sequenced material: peripheral blood. The V call is TRBV11-3, the J call TRBJ1-1; 7 bases are shared with TRBD1. The receptor comes from a man between 18 and 35 years old with COVID-19, enrolled during active disease. CDR3 protein: CASSRAGGTEAFF. For the CDR3, the DNA is TGTGCCAGCAGTCGGGCAGGGGGCACTGAAGCTTTCTTT.